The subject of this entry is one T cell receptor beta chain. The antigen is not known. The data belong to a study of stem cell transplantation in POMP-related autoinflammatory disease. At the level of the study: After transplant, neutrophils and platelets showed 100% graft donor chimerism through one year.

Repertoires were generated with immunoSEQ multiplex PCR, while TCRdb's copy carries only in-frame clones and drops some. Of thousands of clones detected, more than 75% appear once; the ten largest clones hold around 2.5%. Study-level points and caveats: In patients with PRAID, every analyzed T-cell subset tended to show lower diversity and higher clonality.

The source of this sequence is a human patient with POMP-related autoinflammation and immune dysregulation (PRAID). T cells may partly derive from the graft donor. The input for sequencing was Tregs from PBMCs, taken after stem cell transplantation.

As DNA, the CDR3 is TGTGCCAGCAGCCAAAAGAACCTACGGGAAGGCTACACCTTC. It translates to CASSQKNLREGYTF. The chain links TRBV4-2 to TRBJ1-2, with D uncertain. Germline lookup yields CDR1 LGHNA and CDR2 YNFKEQ. This CDR3 has 14 residues. The ends were cut back, 2 bases at V and 8 bases at J, with 15 bases in the middle.